The 12 T cell receptor beta chains given below trace back to one sample, sequenced in a study of T cells in Graves' hyperthyroidism and ophthalmopathy. The source material, RNA transcripts, was used to amplify TCR beta CDR3 regions. An initial round of RT-PCR targeting the TCR CDR3 relied on the HTBI primer set. TCRdb used MiXCR to reprocess the multiplex PCR reads, holding one entry per CDR3 protein. The sample holds around 200,000 distinct CDR3 sequences, around 16% seen once. Sequencing was done on a sample of blood. The receptors here all came from a middle-aged man with Graves' hyperthyroidism.

This sequence joins TRBV30 and TRBJ1-3; 7 bases match TRBD1. This CDR3 comprises 15 residues. Germline V gives CDR1 GTSNPN, CDR2 SVGIG (reference sequence). The V gene end was trimmed by 7 bases and the J gene end by 1 base; junction bases not matched to a gene: 10. The CDR3: CASNPGGGSGNTIYF. The DNA for the CDR3 is TGTGCCTCAAATCCAGGGGGTGGATCTGGAAACACCATATATTTT.

This clonotype occurred many times. The J gene is TRBJ1-2, the V gene TRBV2; D gene unclear. Deletions cut 6 bases from V and 8 bases from J, with 10 bases between. The CDR3 extends over 11 amino acids. Per the germline V gene, CDR1 is SNHLY and CDR2 is FYNNEI. The CDR3 loop reads CASRKLYGYTF. The CDR3 DNA reads as TGTGCCAGCAGGAAGTTGTACGGCTACACCTTC.

This clonotype was seen ten or more times. This chain uses TRBV27 with TRBJ1-4; 7 bases line up with TRBD1. The germline V gene encodes CDR1 MNHEY and CDR2 SMNVEV (reference sequence). The CDR3 totals 15 residues. V lost 4 bases to trimming and J lost 6 bases; unmatched junction nucleotides: 8. The CDR3 coding sequence is TGTGCCAGCAGTTACCAACAGGGGTCGTATGAAAAACTGTTTTTT. Translation gives CASSYQQGSYEKLFF.

This clonotype has a count of ten or more. The rearrangement uses TRBV7-2 and TRBJ2-5; the match to TRBD1 covers 7 bases. The trim removed 5 bases at V and 2 bases at J, leaving 5 bases unmatched. The germline CDR1 and CDR2 sequences are SGHTA and FQGNSA. The CDR3 runs 14 residues. DNA of the CDR3: TGTGCCAGCAGCCCTACAGGGGAGCAAGAGACCCAGTACTTC. It translates to CASSPTGEQETQYF.

This clonotype was picked up many times. The chain's CDR3 is CSAIDRRTDTQYF. The CDR3, as DNA: TGCAGTGCGATCGACAGGCGCACAGATACGCAGTATTTT. The chain carries TRBV20-1 and TRBJ2-3, with D perhaps matching TRBD1 (6 bases). The germline V gene has CDR1 DFQATT and CDR2 SNEGSKA (reference sequence). The V end lost 6 bases, the J end lost 1 base, and 11 bases lay between the germline ends. This CDR3 contains 13 residues.

Many counts were recorded for this clonotype. The chain joins TRBV2 to TRBJ1-2, with TRBD1 matching over 8 bases. This CDR3 has 14 residues. Germline CDR1 SNHLY, CDR2 FYNNEI. V shed 6 bases, J shed 3 bases, and the junction held 6 bases outside the gene matches. Here the CDR3 reads CASSAPGGHYGYTF. Here the CDR3 DNA reads TGTGCCAGCAGCGCGCCAGGGGGCCACTATGGCTACACCTTC. Complete variable domain (other parts from reference TRBV2 and TRBJ1-2): EPEVTQTPSHQVTQMGQEVILRCVPISNHLYFYWYRQILGQKVEFLVSFYNNEISEKSEIFDDQFSVERPDGSNFTLKIRSTKLEDSAMYFCASSAPGGHYGYTFGSGTRLTVV.

On this clonotype itself: This may come from a read error, since a much larger clone is one base off. This chain uses TRBV18 with TRBJ2-3, with D maybe TRBD1 (5 bases). The J call could be wrong; TRBJ1-5 is a better fit for the DNA end. Germline V lookup: CDR1 KGHSH, CDR2 LQKENI. The CDR3 is made up of 17 amino acids. Written as DNA, the CDR3 is TGTGCCAGCTCACCAACCCCTAGGACTAGCGGGGGAGATACGCAGCATTTT. It specifies CASSPTPRTSGGDTQHF.

This clonotype was detected ten times or more. The chain combines TRBV2 with TRBJ1-5, with a tentative D call TRBD1 (5 bases). This CDR3 region has 14 residues. Germline CDR1 is SNHLY and CDR2 is FYNNEI. The V gene lost 4 bases and the J gene lost 3 bases, with 10 bases spanning the gap. The CDR3 spells CASSGVGANQPQHF. In nucleotides, the CDR3 is TGTGCCAGCAGTGGGGTAGGGGCCAATCAGCCCCAGCATTTT.

This clonotype was counted many times. The genes are TRBV12-3 or TRBV12-4 and TRBJ1-2; TRBD1 agrees at 7 bases. CDR3 length: 13 amino acids. J lost 8 bases, V lost 6 bases, and 9 bases had no gene match. CDR3 sequence: CASRDTGAAGYTF. The CDR3 nucleotides are TGTGCCAGCAGGGACACAGGGGCAGCGGGCTACACCTTC.

Ten or more counts support this clonotype. The rearrangement uses TRBV28 and TRBJ2-3; D not certain. The CDR3 totals 16 residues. The germline gives CDR1 MDHEN, CDR2 SYDVKM. V lost 5 bases and J lost 0, with 15 bases in between. The CDR3 nucleotides read TGTGCCAGCAGTCCAATCAGGATAACTAGCACAGATACGCAGTATTTT. It codes for CASSPIRITSTDTQYF.

This clonotype was seen only a few times. The chain recombines TRBV20-1 with TRBJ2-2, with TRBD1 matching over 11 bases. With V trimmed by 1 base and J by 4 bases, 8 bases remained unmatched. This CDR3 spans 17 amino acids. Germline V CDR1 and CDR2: DFQATT, SNEGSKA (reference sequence). CDR3 sequence: CSARAMIGTGGTGELFF. Written as DNA, the CDR3 is TGCAGTGCTAGAGCCATGATAGGGACAGGGGGCACCGGGGAGCTGTTTTTT.

Comment on this clonotype: A clone one base away is much larger, so this may be a read error. The chain couples TRBV5-6 to TRBJ1-2; 8 bases are shared with TRBD1. J gave up 4 bases and V 3 bases, and 2 bases lay outside the gene matches. Germline V gene data show CDR1 as SGHDT and CDR2 as YYEEEE. CDR3 length: 13 amino acids. CDR3 protein: CASSSTGGYGYTF. CDR3 DNA sequence: TGTGCCAGCAGCTCTACAGGGGGCTATGGCTACACCTTC. Drawing the rest from reference TRBV5-6 and TRBJ1-2, the complete variable domain is DAGVTQSPTHLIKTRGQQVTLRCSPKSGHDTVSWYQQALGQGPQFIFQYYEEEERQRGNFPDRFSGHQFPNYSSELNVNALLLGDSALYLCASSSTGGYGYTFGSGTRLTVV.